This T cell receptor beta chain emerged from a study of graft-versus-host responses after intestinal transplantation. Whole-study context: Anti-thymocyte globulin induction preceded three to four years of tacrolimus and steroid maintenance in all recipients.

Responders labeled with CFSE (about 200,000) were plated with about 200,000 irradiated, violet-dye-labeled stimulators. Clones were read by immunoSEQ multiplex PCR, and TCRdb kept only the in-frame ones, dropping some. This sample has around 10,000 clones, with 31% found just once. This clone was found a few times. The germline V and J ends were trimmed by 0 bases and 2 bases, with 10 bases remaining between them. The length of the CDR3 is 15 residues. Germline V lookup: CDR1 MGHRA, CDR2 YSYEKL. The specimen comprised alloreactive CD4+ T cells from a mixed lymphocyte reaction culture, sampled before transplantation. Indicated subset: CFSE-low proliferating T cells sorted from roughly six-day pre-transplant mixed lymphocyte reaction (GvH or HvG direction). V and J are TRBV4-1 and TRBJ2-5; weak D call: TRBD1 (6 bases). The receptor comes from a human patient who was an organ donor for intestinal transplantation. In DNA, the CDR3 is TGCGCCAGCAGCCAAGATGGAACAGGGCAAGAGACCCAGTACTTC. Protein: CASSQDGTGQETQYF.